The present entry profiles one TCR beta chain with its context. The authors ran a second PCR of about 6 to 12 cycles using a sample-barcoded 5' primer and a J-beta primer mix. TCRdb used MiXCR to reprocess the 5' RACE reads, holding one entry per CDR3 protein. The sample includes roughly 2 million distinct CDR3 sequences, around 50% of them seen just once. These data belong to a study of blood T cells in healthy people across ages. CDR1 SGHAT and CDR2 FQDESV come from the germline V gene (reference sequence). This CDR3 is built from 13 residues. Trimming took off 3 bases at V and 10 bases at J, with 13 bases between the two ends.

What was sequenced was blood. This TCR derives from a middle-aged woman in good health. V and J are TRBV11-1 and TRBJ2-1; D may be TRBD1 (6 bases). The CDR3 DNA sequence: TGTGCCAGCAGCTTCAGACAGGTTCAAGAGCAGTTCTTC. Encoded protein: CASSFRQVQEQFF.